This T cell receptor beta chain derives from a study of T cells after yellow fever vaccination. Study-wide context: Those fractions that held only low numbers of cells were prepared using the SMART-Seq v4 Ultra Low Input RNA kit.

UMIs and a universal primer site were added when TCR cDNA was made by 5'RACE template switching. TCRdb used MiXCR to reprocess the 5' RACE reads, holding one entry per CDR3 protein. Here the sample spans 450,000 to 600,000 distinct CDR3 sequences, approximately 13% being singletons. This material consisted of PBMCs, taken on the day of the yellow fever booster vaccination. This receptor was taken from a man aged 25-45 years who received the YFV17D yellow fever vaccine.

The CDR3 nucleotides read TGTGCCAGCAGCTTGAATGCCCCCCGGAGGACCATATATTTT. Amino acid sequence: CASSLNAPRRTIYF. This rearrangement joins TRBV5-6 to TRBJ1-3; D call uncertain. Trimming took 1 base from V and 10 from J, leaving 15 bases between them. CDR1 is SGHDT, CDR2 YYEEEE, per germline. This CDR3 contains 14 residues.